One sample yielded the 27 T cell receptor beta chains listed below, sequenced in a study of blood T cell repertoires in COVID-19. Here immunoSEQ multiplex PCR was the method, and the copy in TCRdb shows in-frame clones only, minus some. Here the sample spans over 150,000 clones, 80% to 90% being singletons. Material for sequencing was peripheral blood. These receptors were collected from a woman over 75 with COVID-19, enrolled during active disease.

This clone was seen just once. The V call is TRBV7-2, the J call TRBJ1-1; no reliable D call. The CDR3 is made up of 15 amino acids. The germline V gene has CDR1 SGHTA and CDR2 FQGNSA. The V and J ends lost 1 base and 5 bases respectively, with 14 bases between them. The CDR3 region has the DNA TGTGCCAGCAGCTTAGTGGGAGCCCCGGGGACTGAAGCTTTCTTT. This encodes CASSLVGAPGTEAFF.

This chain links TRBV21-1 with TRBJ1-5. TRBV21-1 is given as a pseudogene. The CDR3 consists of 14 residues. The CDR3 reads CASSKGLSNQPQHF. The CDR3 DNA reads as TGTGCCAGCAGCAAGGGACTTAGCAATCAGCCCCAGCATTTT.

This clone has only a few counts. The chain recombines TRBV27 with TRBJ2-5; 7 positions agree with TRBD1. The ends lost 5 bases at V and 6 bases at J; junction bases unmatched: 21. CDR3 length equals 18 residues. Germline values: CDR1 MNHEY, CDR2 SMNVEV (reference sequence). As DNA, the CDR3 is TGTGCCAGCAGTCAGAAAGACAGGGCAGACGATATCGGGAAGACCCAGTACTTC. It is translated as CASSQKDRADDIGKTQYF.

The chain uses TRBV6-6 and TRBJ2-1; D might be TRBD1 (5 bases). The CDR3 sequence is 15 residues long. Trimming took off 0 bases at V and 4 bases at J, with 10 bases between the two ends. CDR1 is MNHNY and CDR2 is SVGAGI in the germline V gene (reference sequence). CDR3 nucleotides: TGTGCCAGCAGTTACTCACCGACAGTGTACAATGAGCAGTTCTTC. It is translated as CASSYSPTVYNEQFF.

The chain joins TRBV3-1 (or the pseudogene TRBV3-2) to TRBJ1-4; TRBD1 is a possible D gene (6 bases). CDR1 and CDR2 from the germline V gene are LGHDT and YNNKEL (reference sequence). Between the trimmed V and J ends, which lost 6 bases and 8 bases, there was a span of 19 bases. The CDR3 covers 15 residues. For the CDR3, the DNA is TGTGCCAGCAGTAATATCCAACAGGGTGGAGAAAAACTGTTTTTT. It encodes CASSNIQQGGEKLFF.

The chain combines TRBV7-2 with TRBJ1-3; unclear D gene. This CDR3 contains 16 residues. Germline-derived CDR1 and CDR2 are SGHTA and FQGNSA. Trimming took off 3 bases at V and 0 bases at J, with 12 bases between the two ends. In nucleotides, the CDR3 is TGTGCCAGCAGCTTGAAACAGCCGCTCTCTGGAAACACCATATATTTT. This codes for CASSLKQPLSGNTIYF.

The chain is built from TRBV2 and TRBJ2-2, with 8 bases aligning to TRBD2. V trimming: 2 bases; J trimming: 3 bases; junction bases outside the gene matches: 5. Germline V lookup: CDR1 SNHLY, CDR2 FYNNEI. This CDR3 comprises 16 residues. As DNA, the CDR3 is TGTGCCAGCAGTGAAAGCGGGGGCTCCTACACCGGGGAGCTGTTTTTT. It specifies CASSESGGSYTGELFF. The variable domain in full, completed from reference TRBV2 and TRBJ2-2, reads EPEVTQTPSHQVTQMGQEVILRCVPISNHLYFYWYRQILGQKVEFLVSFYNNEISEKSEIFDDQFSVERPDGSNFTLKIRSTKLEDSAMYFCASSESGGSYTGELFFGEGSRLTVL.

This chain uses TRBV7-9 with TRBJ1-5, with D unclear. Trimming removed 1 base from V and 1 base from J, with 5 bases in between. The germline V gene has CDR1 SEHNR and CDR2 FQNEAQ (reference sequence). The CDR3 is made up of 14 amino acids. The CDR3 is CASSLDSSNQPQHF. The CDR3, as DNA: TGTGCCAGCAGCTTAGATTCGAGCAATCAGCCCCAGCATTTT.

The gene calls are TRBV19 and TRBJ2-3; TRBD2 agrees at 10 bases. Trimming cost V 11 bases and J 0 bases; bases outside gene matches: 11. Germline assignment: CDR1 LNHDA and CDR2 SQIVND (reference sequence). This CDR3 is built from 16 residues. The CDR3, as DNA: TGTGCCGCTTCAGGACTAGCGGTAACTAGCACAGATACGCAGTATTTT. The encoded protein is CAASGLAVTSTDTQYF.

V and J are TRBV21-1 and TRBJ1-5; TRBD1 reflects the table's D call only, with no check against the DNA. TRBV21-1 is classified as a pseudogene. There are 14 residues in the CDR3. The CDR3, as DNA: TGTGCCAGCAGCAACCGGGACAGGGGGCGGCCCCAGCATTTT. Translating gives CASSNRDRGRPQHF.

This chain joins TRBV19 and TRBJ2-7, with 8 bases lining up with TRBD1. The J segment lost 5 bases and the V segment lost 6 bases, leaving 6 bases of the junction unmatched. The V gene's germline CDR1 is LNHDA and CDR2 SQIVND (reference sequence). This CDR3 has 13 amino acids. CDR3 protein: CASRRRGLDEQYF. The CDR3 nucleotides read TGTGCCAGTAGACGCAGGGGGCTCGACGAGCAGTACTTC. The variable domain in full, completed from reference TRBV19 and TRBJ2-7, reads DGGITQSPKYLFRKEGQNVTLSCEQNLNHDAMYWYRQDPGQGLRLIYYSQIVNDFQKGDIAEGYSVSREKKESFPLTVTSAQKNPTAFYLCASRRRGLDEQYFGPGTRLTVT.

The V call is TRBV28, the J call TRBJ2-5; D uncertain. Germline V gene lookup returns CDR1 MDHEN and CDR2 SYDVKM. The CDR3 loop spans 14 amino acids. Trimming stripped 5 bases from V and 1 base from J, with 11 bases between. The DNA of the CDR3 is TGTGCCAGCAGTCCCCCCCCTGTCCAAGAGACCCAGTACTTC. It specifies CASSPPPVQETQYF.

The rearrangement links TRBV7-9 to TRBJ1-6; 7 nucleotides align to TRBD1. This CDR3 has 16 residues. V was clipped by 2 bases and J by 0 bases; unmatched bases: 1. Germline CDR1 is SEHNR and CDR2 is FQNEAQ (reference sequence). CDR3 DNA sequence: TGTGCCAGCAGCTTACGACAGGGCTCCTATAATTCACCCCTCCACTTT. Translation: CASSLRQGSYNSPLHF.

V usage is TRBV3-1 (or the pseudogene TRBV3-2) and J usage is TRBJ2-6, with a weak D call TRBD1 (6 bases). The CDR3 covers 19 residues. Trimming left V 0 bases short and J 0 bases short, with 15 bases between. Germline V gene sequence: CDR1 LGHDT, CDR2 YNNKEL (reference sequence). The CDR3 spells CASSQDPAGVRSGANVLTF. CDR3 DNA sequence: TGTGCCAGCAGCCAAGATCCGGCAGGGGTTCGCTCTGGGGCCAACGTCCTGACTTTC.

The chain employs TRBV7-9 and TRBJ2-6, with TRBD1 as a possible D gene (5 bases). This CDR3 spans 16 amino acids. Per germline, CDR1 SEHNR and CDR2 FQNEAQ (reference sequence). V was cut by 8 bases and J by 0 bases, with 14 bases left in between. The CDR3: CASGQQVPSGANVLTF. In nucleotides, the CDR3 is TGTGCCAGCGGCCAACAGGTCCCCTCTGGGGCCAACGTCCTGACTTTC.

This clone came up once. The chain has TRBV18 and TRBJ1-4; no reliable D call. There are 15 residues in the CDR3. The V gene lost 1 base and the J gene lost 4 bases, with 10 bases spanning the gap. Germline V gene data show CDR1 as KGHSH and CDR2 as LQKENI. CDR3 nucleotide sequence: TGTGCCAGCTCACCACTTGTCAGCGGTAATGAAAAACTGTTTTTT. Its translation is CASSPLVSGNEKLFF.

V usage is TRBV30 and J usage is TRBJ1-4, with TRBD1 as a possible D gene (6 bases). Germline CDR1 GTSNPN, CDR2 SVGIG (reference sequence). The CDR3 runs 14 residues. Trimming pared 3 bases from V and 3 bases from J, leaving 11 bases between. CDR3 sequence reads: CAWSRTASNEKLFF. The CDR3, as DNA: TGTGCCTGGAGCCGGACAGCGTCTAATGAAAAACTGTTTTTT.

The chain combines TRBV7-2 with TRBJ2-7; TRBD1 matches at 9 bases. The CDR3 runs 13 residues. Germline-derived CDR1 and CDR2 are SGHTA and FQGNSA. V lost 5 bases to trimming and J lost 11 bases; unmatched junction nucleotides: 10. The CDR3 DNA is TGTGCCAGCAGCATTAGACAGGGGGGACAAAAGTACTTC. The encoded protein is CASSIRQGGQKYF.

This chain joins TRBV6-4 and TRBJ1-1; TRBD1 matches 7 bases. V lost 5 bases, J lost 4 bases, and 7 bases stayed unmatched. Germline V lookup: CDR1 MRHNA, CDR2 SNTAGT. The CDR3 spans 14 residues. The DNA for the CDR3 is TGTGCCAGCAGTCCACAGGGGATCGGCACTGAAGCTTTCTTT. It translates to CASSPQGIGTEAFF.

V is TRBV29-1 and J is TRBJ1-2; 11 bases map to TRBD1. This CDR3 is built from 13 residues. Per germline, CDR1 SQVTM and CDR2 ANQGSEA. The V gene end was trimmed by 4 bases and the J gene end by 8 bases; junction bases not matched to a gene: 6. The CDR3 bases are TGCAGCGTTGTAGGACAGGGGGCCTGGGGCTACACCTTC. Its translation is CSVVGQGAWGYTF.

The CDR3 loop reads CASSLQPSGSGPYEQYF. The CDR3 nucleotides are TGTGCCAGCAGCTTACAACCTTCTGGTAGCGGCCCCTACGAGCAGTACTTC. The genes are TRBV7-3 and TRBJ2-7, with a possible D match to TRBD2 (6 bases). Looked up from germline, CDR1 is SGHTA and CDR2 is FQGTGA. Trimming took off 2 bases at V and 2 bases at J, with 19 bases between the two ends. This CDR3 is 17 amino acids long.

A single count supports this clone. The chain combines TRBV6-5 with TRBJ1-3; 10 bases align to TRBD1. The CDR3 totals 16 residues. Looked up from germline, CDR1 is MNHEY and CDR2 is SVGAGI. V was clipped by 2 bases and J by 2 bases; unmatched bases: 3. The chain's CDR3 is CASSYSGQGAGNTIYF. The CDR3 DNA reads as TGTGCCAGCAGTTACAGCGGACAGGGGGCTGGAAACACCATATATTTT.

The chain uses TRBV27 and TRBJ2-1; 13 nucleotides align to TRBD2. Germline CDR1 is MNHEY and CDR2 is SMNVEV (reference sequence). V gave up 2 bases and J gave up 10 bases; unmatched junction bases: 14. CDR3 length: 18 residues. CDR3 coding DNA: TGTGCCAGCAGTTTAAGCGGAGGGACTAGCGGGGTTCCCAGCGAGCAGTTCTTC. Residues: CASSLSGGTSGVPSEQFF.

The chain couples TRBV2 to TRBJ1-5; D may be TRBD1 (5 bases). Germline assignment: CDR1 SNHLY and CDR2 FYNNEI. The CDR3 is 15 residues long. V lost 7 bases and J 0 bases, leaving 13 bases between the germline ends. The CDR3, as DNA: TGTGCCAGCACTGTTCAGGGTTATAGCAATCAGCCCCAGCATTTT. Amino acid sequence: CASTVQGYSNQPQHF. The full variable domain, in which reference TRBV2 and TRBJ1-5 provide the parts outside the CDR3, is EPEVTQTPSHQVTQMGQEVILRCVPISNHLYFYWYRQILGQKVEFLVSFYNNEISEKSEIFDDQFSVERPDGSNFTLKIRSTKLEDSAMYFCASTVQGYSNQPQHFGDGTRLSIL.

The rearrangement links TRBV27 to TRBJ2-1; 8 bases fit TRBD2. V gave up 7 bases and J gave up 9 bases; unmatched junction bases: 8. This CDR3 contains 13 residues. The germline V gene has CDR1 MNHEY and CDR2 SMNVEV (reference sequence). The CDR3 loop is CASTERGFGEQFF. The CDR3, as DNA: TGTGCCAGCACCGAGCGGGGGTTCGGTGAGCAGTTCTTC.

For this clone: Other nucleotide sequences in the sample specify the same CDR3. The gene calls are TRBV18 and TRBJ2-7; tentatively, D is TRBD1 (5 bases). Trimming stripped 2 bases from V and 3 bases from J, with 5 bases between. This CDR3 has 12 amino acids. Germline CDR1 KGHSH, CDR2 LQKENI. CDR3 sequence: CASSPDSYEQYF. The CDR3 DNA reads TGTGCCAGCTCACCAGACAGCTACGAGCAGTACTTC.

The V gene is TRBV5-1, the J gene TRBJ2-1; 9 positions match TRBD2. CDR3 length: 16 residues. V was clipped by 4 bases and J by 4 bases; unmatched bases: 9. Germline loops: CDR1 SGHRS, CDR2 YFSETQ. The DNA for the CDR3 is TGCGCCAGCAGCCCCCCGACTAGCGGAACTTACAATGAGCAGTTCTTC. This sequence encodes CASSPPTSGTYNEQFF. Filled out from reference TRBV5-1 and TRBJ2-1, the complete variable domain reads KAGVTQTPRYLIKTRGQQVTLSCSPISGHRSVSWYQQTPGQGLQFLFEYFSETQRNKGNFPGRFSGRQFSNSRSEMNVSTLELGDSALYLCASSPPTSGTYNEQFFGPGTRLTVL.